The entry that follows covers one T cell receptor (beta chain) sequence. Antigen unknown. One end of the junction fails to match germline, which may point to a read error. These data come from a study of T cells in Graves' hyperthyroidism and ophthalmopathy. Study-wide findings and caveats: Appearing also in blood were most of the thyroid clonotypes expanded above 0.001.

Researchers took RNA transcripts and amplified the TCR beta CDR3 regions from them. HTBI primers were used for first-round RT-PCR of the TCR CDR3. One entry per CDR3 protein results from TCRdb running MiXCR on the multiplex PCR reads. Among nearly 600,000 distinct CDR3 sequences listed, 11% to 15% were seen once. CDR1 SSHAT and CDR2 FNYEAQ come from the germline V gene (reference sequence). This CDR3 region has 18 residues. The V gene is TRBV7-7, the J gene TRBJ2-5, with D maybe TRBD2 (5 bases). Specimen: blood. The TCR was taken from a woman aged 18-30 years with Graves' ophthalmopathy. The CDR3 protein is CASSLPLPPPSSQGTQYF. CDR3 coding DNA: TGTGCTAGCAGCTTACCCCTACCCCCTCCGTCTAGCCAAGGGACCCAGTACTTC.